The clone carrying this T cell receptor beta chain has a count of ten or more. What it binds is unknown. None of the patients had undergone any treatment ahead of thyroid surgery. This record comes from a study of metastatic and nonmetastatic thyroid tumors. Turning to the study itself: Across peripheral blood and tumor or nodule tissue samples taken from malignant and benign thyroid patients, the repertoires were compared with one another.

CDR3 length: 17 amino acids. From germline, CDR1 is DFQATT and CDR2 SNEGSKA (reference sequence). V gave up 3 bases and J gave up 4 bases; unmatched junction bases: 13. Whole-study findings and limits: It was reported that TCR beta diversity was significantly higher in malignant thyroid tumors than benign nodules, in blood and tumor.

In the source study's methods: For papillary thyroid cancer, a distant-metastasis classifier was constructed from CDR3 differences observed across clinicopathological groups. TCRdb reanalyzed the PCR reads with MiXCR. None of the V and J calls come from the authors' own analysis; TCRdb made them. The table lists around 59,000 clones, roughly 16% of them singletons. The TCR sequence derives from a male donor with papillary thyroid cancer or a benign thyroid nodule (not recorded which). Some clones in this sample may be carry-over from other donors' samples. This sequence joins TRBV20-1 and TRBJ2-1, with 9 bases fitting TRBD2. The sample consisted of blood. The CDR3: CSARPYLSGRKYNEQFF. The CDR3 DNA is TGCAGTGCTAGGCCCTACCTCAGCGGGAGGAAGTACAATGAGCAGTTCTTC.